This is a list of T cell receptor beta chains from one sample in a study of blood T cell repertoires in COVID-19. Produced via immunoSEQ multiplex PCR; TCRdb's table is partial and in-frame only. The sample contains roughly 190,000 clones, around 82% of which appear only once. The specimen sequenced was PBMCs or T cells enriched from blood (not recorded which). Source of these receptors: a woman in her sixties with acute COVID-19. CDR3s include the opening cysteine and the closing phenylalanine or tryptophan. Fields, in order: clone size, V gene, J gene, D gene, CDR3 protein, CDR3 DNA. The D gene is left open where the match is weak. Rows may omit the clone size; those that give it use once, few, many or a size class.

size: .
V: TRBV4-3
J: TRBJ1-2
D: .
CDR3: CASSRDGTYGYTF
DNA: TGCGCCAGCAGCCGGGACGGGACTTATGGCTACACCTTC

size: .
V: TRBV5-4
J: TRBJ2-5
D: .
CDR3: CASNGGEETQYF
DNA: TGTGCCAGCAACGGAGGCGAAGAGACCCAGTACTTC

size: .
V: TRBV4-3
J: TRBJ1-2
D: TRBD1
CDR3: CASSHRGFGYTF
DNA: TGCGCCAGCAGCCACAGGGGGTTTGGCTACACCTTC

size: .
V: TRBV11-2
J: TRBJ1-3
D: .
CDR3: CASSLMGIAGNTIYF
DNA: TGTGCCAGCAGCTTAATGGGCATTGCTGGAAACACCATATATTTT

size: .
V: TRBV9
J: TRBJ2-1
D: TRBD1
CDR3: CASSVRDRAGDEQFF
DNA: TGTGCCAGCAGCGTTCGGGACAGGGCTGGGGATGAGCAGTTCTTC

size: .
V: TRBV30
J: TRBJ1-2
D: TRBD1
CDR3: CAWNRQGGYGYTF
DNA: TGTGCCTGGAATCGACAGGGGGGCTATGGCTACACCTTC

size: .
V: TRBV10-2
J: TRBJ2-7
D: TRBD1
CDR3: CASSETDRGLYEQYF
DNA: TGCGCCAGCAGTGAGACGGACAGGGGGCTTTACGAGCAGTACTTC

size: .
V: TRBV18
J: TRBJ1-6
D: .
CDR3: CASSPRQGGDHYNSPLHF
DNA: TGTGCCAGCTCACCACGCCAAGGAGGGGACCACTATAATTCACCCCTCCACTTT

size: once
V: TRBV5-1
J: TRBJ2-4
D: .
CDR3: CASSSFGISFIAKNIQYF
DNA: TGCGCCAGCAGCTCTTTCGGGATCTCTTTCATAGCCAAAAACATTCAGTACTTC

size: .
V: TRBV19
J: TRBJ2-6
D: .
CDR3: CASSISWTVSGANVLTF
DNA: TGTGCCAGTAGTATATCATGGACAGTCTCTGGGGCCAACGTCCTGACTTTC

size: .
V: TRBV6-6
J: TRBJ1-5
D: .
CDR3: CASSRTDTDQPQHF
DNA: TGTGCCAGCAGCCGGACAGATACAGATCAGCCCCAGCATTTT

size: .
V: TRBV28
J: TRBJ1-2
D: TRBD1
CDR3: CAMGQGNYGYTF
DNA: TGTGCCATGGGACAGGGCAACTATGGCTACACCTTC

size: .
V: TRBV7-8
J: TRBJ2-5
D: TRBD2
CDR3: CASSGRLAGGETQYF
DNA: TGTGCCAGCAGCGGTCGACTAGCGGGAGGCGAGACCCAGTACTTC

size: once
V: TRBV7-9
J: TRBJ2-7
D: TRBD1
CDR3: CASSPFRDRGYEQYF
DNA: TGTGCCAGCAGCCCGTTCCGGGACAGGGGTTACGAGCAGTACTTC

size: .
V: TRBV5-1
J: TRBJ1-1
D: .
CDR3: CASSLSGQTNTEAFF
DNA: TGCGCCAGCAGCTTGTCAGGACAGACGAACACTGAAGCTTTCTTT

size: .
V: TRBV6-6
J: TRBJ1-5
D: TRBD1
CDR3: CASSSLTGGGQPQHF
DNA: TGTGCCAGCAGTTCTTTAACAGGGGGAGGGCAGCCCCAGCATTTT

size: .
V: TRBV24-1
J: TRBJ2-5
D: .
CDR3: CATSDPAGETQYF
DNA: TGTGCCACCAGTGACCCGGCGGGGGAGACCCAGTACTTC

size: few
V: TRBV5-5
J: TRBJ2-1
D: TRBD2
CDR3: CASSLVGAGGSYNEQFF
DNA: TGTGCCAGCAGCTTGGTTGGGGCGGGGGGCTCCTACAATGAGCAGTTCTTC

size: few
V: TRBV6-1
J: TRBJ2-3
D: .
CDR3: CASSDGTRDTQYF
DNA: TGTGCCAGCAGTGATGGTACCAGAGATACGCAGTATTTT

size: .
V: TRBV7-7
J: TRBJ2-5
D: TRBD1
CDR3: CASSQDRGGETQYF
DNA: TGTGCCAGCAGCCAGGACAGGGGCGGGGAGACCCAGTACTTC

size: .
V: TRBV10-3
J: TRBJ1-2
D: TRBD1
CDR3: CAISQPGQGALNSYGYTF
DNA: TGTGCCATCAGTCAACCGGGACAGGGGGCCCTAAATAGCTATGGCTACACCTTC

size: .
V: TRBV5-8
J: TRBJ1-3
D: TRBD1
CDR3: CASSLGTGSGNTIYF
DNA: TGTGCCAGCAGCTTGGGGACAGGCTCTGGAAACACCATATATTTT

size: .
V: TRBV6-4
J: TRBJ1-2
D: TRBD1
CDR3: CASSTGTGGILDYGYTF
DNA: TGTGCCAGCAGTACCGGGACAGGGGGAATACTGGACTATGGCTACACCTTC

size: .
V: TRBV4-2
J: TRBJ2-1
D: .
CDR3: CASSQATTSSYNEQFF
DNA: TGTGCCAGCAGCCAAGCGACAACCAGCTCCTACAATGAGCAGTTCTTC

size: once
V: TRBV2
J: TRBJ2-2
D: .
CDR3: CATLKAVNTGELFF
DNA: TGTGCCACCCTTAAGGCGGTGAACACCGGGGAGCTGTTTTTT

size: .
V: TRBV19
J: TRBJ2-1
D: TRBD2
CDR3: CASKRGQGFGTSGSNEQFF
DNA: TGTGCCAGCAAAAGGGGACAGGGCTTCGGGACTAGCGGGAGCAATGAGCAGTTCTTC

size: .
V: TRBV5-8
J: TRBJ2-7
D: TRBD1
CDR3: CASRFLGTEPYEQYF
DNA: TGTGCCAGCAGGTTCCTCGGGACAGAGCCCTACGAGCAGTACTTC

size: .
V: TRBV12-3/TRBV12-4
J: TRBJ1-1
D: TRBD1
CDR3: CASSRTGNTEAFF
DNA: TGTGCCAGCAGTAGGACAGGGAACACTGAAGCTTTCTTT

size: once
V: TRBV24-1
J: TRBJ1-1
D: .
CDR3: CATEDGGEAFF
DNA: TGTGCCACCGAAGACGGAGGGGAAGCTTTCTTT